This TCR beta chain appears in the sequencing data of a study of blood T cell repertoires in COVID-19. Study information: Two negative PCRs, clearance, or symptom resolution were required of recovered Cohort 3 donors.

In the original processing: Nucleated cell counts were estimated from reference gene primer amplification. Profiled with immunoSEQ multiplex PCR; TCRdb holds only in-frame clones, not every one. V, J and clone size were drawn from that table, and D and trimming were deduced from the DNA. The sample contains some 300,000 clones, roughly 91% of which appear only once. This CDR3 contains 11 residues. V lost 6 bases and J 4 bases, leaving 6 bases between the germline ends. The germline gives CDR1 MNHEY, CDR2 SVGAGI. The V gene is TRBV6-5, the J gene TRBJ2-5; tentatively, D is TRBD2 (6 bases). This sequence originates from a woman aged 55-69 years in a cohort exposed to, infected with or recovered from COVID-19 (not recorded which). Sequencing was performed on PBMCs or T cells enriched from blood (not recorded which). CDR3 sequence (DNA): TGTGCCAGCAGCGGGGGAGAGACCCAGTACTTC. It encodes CASSGGETQYF.